The sequence of this T cell receptor beta chain was determined in a study of blood T cell repertoires in COVID-19. Across the whole study: The United States, Italy and Spain supplied acute and convalescent COVID-19 samples. T cells, B-cell-depleted T cells, or PBMCs provided the cDNA or gDNA that served as material.

Comment on this clone: The same CDR3 can be traced to other DNA sequences in this sample.

Authors' data handling: Estimation of nucleated cell counts relied on the amplification of reference gene primers. Method: immunoSEQ multiplex PCR; TCRdb's copy keeps in-frame clones and lacks some. V, J and clone size derive from that table, while D and trimming were established from the DNA sequence. The table lists 300,000 to 400,000 clones, more than 75% of them singletons, with about 2.9% in the top ten. The CDR3 loop spans 15 amino acids. V shed 0 bases and J shed 0 bases, with 6 bases lying between them. Germline CDR1 reads SGHRS; CDR2 reads YFSETQ. This TCR was sampled from a human donor in a cohort sampled during active COVID-19. The V gene is TRBV5-1, the J gene TRBJ2-2; D is unclear. Sample: peripheral blood. CDR3 in DNA: TGCGCCAGCAGCTTGGGAGGTTCGAACACCGGGGAGCTGTTTTTT. Amino acid sequence: CASSLGGSNTGELFF. Using reference TRBV5-1 and TRBJ2-2 for the parts outside the CDR3, the full variable domain is KAGVTQTPRYLIKTRGQQVTLSCSPISGHRSVSWYQQTPGQGLQFLFEYFSETQRNKGNFPGRFSGRQFSNSRSEMNVSTLELGDSALYLCASSLGGSNTGELFFGEGSRLTVL.